The source of this TCR beta chain is a study of metastatic and nonmetastatic thyroid tumors. Study in general: Thyroid patients, malignant and benign, had repertoires compared across blood and tumor or nodule tissue. Findings and caveats of the study: The study reportedly found significantly higher TCR beta diversity in malignant thyroid tumors than benign nodules, in blood and tumor.

The CDR3 runs to 14 residues. V dropped 6 bases and J dropped 7 bases, with 19 bases sitting between them. Germline values: CDR1 MNHNS, CDR2 SASEGT. Original methodology: Clinicopathological groups supplied CDR3 differences that were used to build a distant-metastasis classifier for papillary thyroid cancer. TCRdb called clones again from the PCR reads with MiXCR. Here the V and J calls rest on TCRdb's processing, not on the authors' analysis. The sample contains 55,000 to 75,000 clones, more than 15% of which appear only once. No patient received treatment before thyroid surgery. This clone was counted only a few times. Its antigen is as yet unknown. One base away lies a much larger clone, so this may be a sequencing read error.

The sample was blood. This chain connects TRBV6-1 to TRBJ2-7, with TRBD2 as a possible D gene (6 bases). The clonotype comes from a female donor with papillary thyroid cancer or a benign thyroid nodule (not recorded which). Some clones in this sample may be carry-over from other donors' samples. This CDR3 reads CASRVGGAADEQYF. CDR3 bases: TGTGCCAGCAGGGTTGGCGGGGCAGCCGATGAGCAGTACTTC.